These 22 T cell receptor beta chains were all obtained from the same sample, sequenced in a study of OX40 agonist ivuxolimab in advanced cancers. Sequenced by immunoSEQ multiplex PCR; TCRdb stores in-frame clones only, minus some. Of about 71,000 clones listed, 80% to 90% are singletons. The sample in question was CD4+ or CD8+ T cells sorted from blood, obtained in a trial of the OX40 agonist ivuxolimab. These receptors were taken from an adult with an advanced solid tumor such as melanoma, head and neck, liver or kidney cancer.

V is TRBV6-6 and J is TRBJ2-6; D not certain. The V end lost 8 bases, the J end lost 2 bases, and 4 bases lay between the germline ends. The CDR3 is 12 amino acids. Germline loops: CDR1 MNHNY, CDR2 SVGAGI (reference sequence). CDR3 DNA sequence: TGTGCCAGCCGACCTGGGGCCAACGTCCTGACTTTC. It is translated as CASRPGANVLTF.

V usage is TRBV7-2 and J usage is TRBJ1-5; D gene ambiguous. V lost 3 bases and J 0 bases, leaving 9 bases between the germline ends. The CDR3 is 15 amino acids. CDR1 is SGHTA, CDR2 FQGNSA, per germline. CDR3 protein: CASSFSPDSNQPQHF. CDR3 DNA: TGTGCCAGCAGCTTCTCTCCCGATAGCAATCAGCCCCAGCATTTT.

J is TRBJ2-6 and V is TRBV7-3; possibly TRBD1 for D (6 bases). Germline lookup yields CDR1 SGHTA and CDR2 FQGTGA. Trimming took 4 bases from V and 2 from J, leaving 12 bases between them. This CDR3 is built from 16 residues. CDR3 in amino acids: CASSSTPGAGANVLTF. The CDR3 nucleotides read TGTGCCAGCAGCTCCACACCAGGGGCTGGGGCCAACGTCCTGACTTTC.

J is TRBJ1-3 and V is TRBV19; 8 bases are shared with TRBD1. The J segment lost 0 bases and the V segment lost 3 bases, leaving 10 bases of the junction unmatched. The CDR3 is 18 residues long. Germline V CDR1 and CDR2: LNHDA, SQIVND (reference sequence). The CDR3 sequence is CASSINGQGVSSGNTIYF. The CDR3 nucleotides are TGTGCCAGTAGTATTAATGGACAGGGCGTGAGCTCTGGAAACACCATATATTTT.

This clone was seen just once. The rearrangement links TRBV7-2 to TRBJ2-5; D is perhaps TRBD1 or TRBD2 (5 bases each). In germline, CDR1 is SGHTA, CDR2 FQGNSA. The V end lost 0 bases, the J end lost 7 bases, and 12 bases lay between the germline ends. The CDR3 spans 14 residues. CDR3 nucleotides: TGTGCCAGCAGCTTAGCGCATGGGGGTGGGACCCAGTACTTC. It specifies CASSLAHGGGTQYF.

The chain uses TRBV5-1 and TRBJ1-5, with D unclear. Germline V CDR1 and CDR2: SGHRS, YFSETQ. Trimming pared 0 bases from V and 3 bases from J, leaving 10 bases between. The length of the CDR3 is 15 residues. The CDR3 region is CASSLALGNNQPQHF. CDR3 DNA sequence: TGCGCCAGCAGCTTGGCCTTGGGCAACAATCAGCCCCAGCATTTT.

The chain uses TRBV4-2 and TRBJ2-3; a weak D match, TRBD2 (6 bases). The germline gives CDR1 LGHNA, CDR2 YNFKEQ. V shed 3 bases and J shed 4 bases, with 11 bases lying between them. The CDR3 runs 14 residues. The CDR3 here is CASSHGSYPDTQYF. The CDR3 nucleotides are TGTGCCAGCAGCCACGGGAGTTACCCAGATACGCAGTATTTT.

The chain employs TRBV10-3 and TRBJ2-1; D tentatively fits TRBD1 or TRBD2 (5 bases each). V dropped 2 bases and J dropped 5 bases, with 19 bases sitting between them. Looked up from germline, CDR1 is ENHRY and CDR2 is SYGVKD. CDR3 length: 17 residues. CDR3 sequence reads: CAISEPGTLEGNNEQFF. In DNA form, the CDR3 reads TGTGCCATCAGTGAGCCAGGGACCTTAGAGGGTAACAATGAGCAGTTCTTC.

The chain combines TRBV11-3 with TRBJ2-7, with 8 bases that match TRBD2. Germline V gene lookup returns CDR1 SGHNT and CDR2 YENEEA. Losses at the gene ends were 2 bases for V and 3 bases for J; bases not matched to a gene: 3. The CDR3 covers 14 residues. Written as DNA, the CDR3 is TGTGCCAGCAGCTTATGGGCGGGAGGCTACGAGCAGTACTTC. Translating gives CASSLWAGGYEQYF.

This clone was picked up a small number of times. The chain couples TRBV4-2 to TRBJ2-7; 14 bases map to TRBD2. The CDR3 consists of 18 residues. Germline CDR1 reads LGHNA; CDR2 reads YNFKEQ. V was clipped by 4 bases and J by 2 bases; unmatched bases: 10. The CDR3 nucleotides are TGTGCCAGCAGCCCATACCCCGGGACTAGCGGGGGCACCTACGAGCAGTACTTC. Encoded protein: CASSPYPGTSGGTYEQYF.

The V gene is TRBV6-5, the J gene TRBJ2-7, with 9 bases that match TRBD1. Germline trimming cut 0 bases from V and 3 bases from J; bases unmatched to any gene: 0. This CDR3 region has 14 residues. In germline, CDR1 is MNHEY, CDR2 SVGAGI. CDR3 residues: CASSYSTGGYEQYF. DNA of the CDR3: TGTGCCAGCAGTTACTCGACAGGGGGCTACGAGCAGTACTTC.

The chain uses TRBV11-3 and TRBJ2-3; 7 bases match TRBD1. The CDR3 has 16 residues. V gave up 5 bases and J gave up 0 bases; unmatched junction bases: 8. Germline-derived CDR1 and CDR2 are SGHNT and YENEEA. CDR3 sequence: CASSQLDRASTDTQYF. Written as DNA, the CDR3 is TGTGCCAGCAGCCAACTCGACAGGGCAAGCACAGATACGCAGTATTTT.

The rearrangement uses TRBV4-3 and TRBJ1-2, with 8 bases lining up with TRBD1. Germline V CDR1 and CDR2: LGHNA, YSLEER. V was pared by 3 bases and J by 5 bases, with 5 bases of the junction left unmatched. This CDR3 spans 14 amino acids. The CDR3 here is CASSQGQARYGYTF. The CDR3 DNA follows: TGCGCCAGCAGCCAGGGACAGGCTAGGTATGGCTACACCTTC.

This clone occurred once. This chain uses TRBV4-3 with TRBJ2-7; 13 positions agree with TRBD2. V gave up 3 bases and J gave up 4 bases; unmatched junction bases: 6. The CDR3 contains 16 residues. Germline V lookup: CDR1 LGHNA, CDR2 YSLEER. The CDR3 reads CASSQRWTSGSYEQYF. The CDR3 region has the DNA TGCGCCAGCAGCCAGAGATGGACTAGCGGGAGTTACGAGCAGTACTTC.

The chain couples TRBV6-1 to TRBJ2-3; perhaps TRBD1 as D (6 bases). Deletions cut 4 bases from V and 0 bases from J, with 14 bases between. In germline, CDR1 is MNHNS, CDR2 SASEGT. The CDR3 spans 16 residues. The CDR3 reads CASSVNRAVSTDTQYF. CDR3 nucleotide sequence: TGTGCCAGCAGTGTGAACAGGGCGGTAAGCACAGATACGCAGTATTTT.

This clone was observed a handful of times. The gene calls are TRBV18 and TRBJ1-2; TRBD1 aligns across 10 bases. The length of the CDR3 is 15 residues. V lost 4 bases, J lost 4 bases, and 6 bases stayed unmatched. CDR1 and CDR2 (germline): KGHSH, LQKENI. The CDR3 sequence: CASSQGTGDFYGYTF. The CDR3 DNA reads as TGTGCCAGCTCACAAGGGACAGGGGATTTCTATGGCTACACCTTC.

The chain couples TRBV29-1 to TRBJ2-7, with 9 bases lining up with TRBD1. The CDR3 has 15 residues. The V and J ends lost 4 bases and 4 bases, in that order; junction bases with no gene match: 11. The germline V gene has CDR1 SQVTM and CDR2 ANQGSEA. The CDR3 protein is CSVADPGQGRYEQYF. CDR3 bases: TGCAGCGTTGCAGATCCGGGACAGGGACGATACGAGCAGTACTTC.

This chain connects TRBV6-6 to TRBJ1-4; D is uncertain. V was pared by 4 bases and J by 8 bases, with 11 bases between. This CDR3 is 13 amino acids long. CDR1 and CDR2 from the germline V gene are MNHNY and SVGAGI (reference sequence). The CDR3 region has the DNA TGTGCCAGCAGTTCGGGCCTAACGGAAAAACTGTTTTTT. Amino acids: CASSSGLTEKLFF.

The chain joins TRBV6-5 to TRBJ1-2; no reliable D call. CDR3 length: 15 amino acids. Trimming took 5 bases from V and 0 from J, leaving 13 bases between them. Germline V gene lookup returns CDR1 MNHEY and CDR2 SVGAGI. CDR3 nucleotide sequence: TGTGCCAGCAGTGGCCATACAAGTGCTAACTATGGCTACACCTTC. This sequence encodes CASSGHTSANYGYTF.

This clone has just a few counts. The chain uses TRBV5-1 and TRBJ2-7; TRBD1 might be the D (5 bases). Germline values: CDR1 SGHRS, CDR2 YFSETQ. Trimming removed 2 bases from V and 7 bases from J, with 10 bases in between. This CDR3 contains 12 residues. In DNA, the CDR3 is TGCGCCAGCAGCTTACAGGAGAGAGAGCAGTACTTC. It translates to CASSLQEREQYF.

The chain joins TRBV7-3 to TRBJ2-5; tentative D call: TRBD2 (6 bases). The CDR3 contains 14 residues. V was shortened by 3 bases and J by 5 bases, with 13 bases between the two germline ends. Looked up from germline, CDR1 is SGHTA and CDR2 is FQGTGA. CDR3 DNA sequence: TGTGCCAGCAGCTTGGGCGGGAACGTTGAGACCCAGTACTTC. Protein sequence: CASSLGGNVETQYF.

The chain's CDR3 is CASSFGPASYEQYF. Here the CDR3 DNA reads TGTGCCAGCAGCTTTGGACCAGCCTCCTACGAGCAGTACTTC. This chain uses TRBV7-3 with TRBJ2-7; D gene uncertain. Germline V CDR1 and CDR2: SGHTA, FQGTGA. The CDR3 length is 14 residues. V lost 3 bases to trimming and J lost 0 bases, with 9 bases between them.